This T cell receptor (beta chain) was recovered during a study of blood T cell repertoires in COVID-19. The overall study: Samples of COVID-19 (acute and convalescent) were obtained from the United States, Italy and Spain.

Only in-frame clones appear in the TCRdb table, and some are missing; sequencing was by immunoSEQ multiplex PCR. The sample lists about 120,000 clones; 90% were seen once. Seattle researchers signed up patients amid active infection and tracked them longitudinally. Material for sequencing was peripheral blood. This clonotype was sampled from a woman aged 55-70 years with COVID-19, enrolled during active disease.

CDR3: CASSQQGDQPQHF. The CDR3 nucleotides are TGTGCCAGCAGTCAACAGGGGGATCAGCCCCAGCATTTT. The rearrangement links TRBV6-5 to TRBJ1-5, with TRBD1 matching 8 bases. CDR1 MNHEY and CDR2 SVGAGI come from the germline V gene. The CDR3 consists of 13 residues. V lost 5 bases, J lost 5 bases, and 2 bases stayed unmatched.